A selection of T cell receptor beta chains follows, all from one sample in a study of T cell responses to AZD1222 COVID-19 vaccine. Produced via immunoSEQ multiplex PCR; TCRdb's table is partial and in-frame only. This sample has some 71,000 clones, with less than 90% found just once. This material consisted of peripheral blood, taken on day 0 of AZD1222 vaccination. The receptor source for this set is an adult in good health. CDR3s include the opening cysteine and the closing phenylalanine or tryptophan. D genes are given only for firm matches. Clone size, where shown, is once, few, many, or a class for clones that have expanded.

v_call	d_call	clone_size	j_call	cdr3_nt	cdr3_aa
TRBV19	TRBD1	.	TRBJ2-1	TGTGCCAGTAGTTCAACCCTTCGGACAGGTTCGCGGGATGAGCAGTTCTTC	CASSSTLRTGSRDEQFF
TRBV19	TRBD1	.	TRBJ1-5	TGTGCCAGTAGTTCCGCCTTGGACAGGGGCGGAGGCCAGCCCCAGCATTTT	CASSSALDRGGGQPQHF
TRBV25-1	.	.	TRBJ2-7	TGTGCCAGCCGCACGACCGAAATGGGTTACGAGCAGTACTTC	CASRTTEMGYEQYF
TRBV19	.	.	TRBJ1-6	TGTGCCAGTAGTATAGGAGGGATAGGTTCACCCCTCCACTTT	CASSIGGIGSPLHF
TRBV7-2	TRBD1	.	TRBJ1-3	TGTGCCAGCAGCTCCACAGGGGCTGGAAACACCATATATTTT	CASSSTGAGNTIYF
TRBV4-2	.	.	TRBJ1-1	TGTGCCAGCAGCCAAGCGGGCGGGGGCACTGAAGCTTTCTTT	CASSQAGGGTEAFF
TRBV5-1	TRBD2	once	TRBJ2-1	TGCGCCAGCAGCCTTACTAGCGGGTATTCCGGTGAGCAGTTCTTC	CASSLTSGYSGEQFF
TRBV2	.	once	TRBJ2-3	TGTGCCAGCGGGGAGGAACGGGGAGACACAGATACGCAGTATTTT	CASGEERGDTDTQYF
TRBV14	TRBD1	once	TRBJ1-1	TGTGCCAGCAGCGAAGGGACAGGGGGAGACACTGAAGCTTTCTTT	CASSEGTGGDTEAFF
TRBV6-4	TRBD1	.	TRBJ1-2	TGTGCCAGCAGTGTGACAGGGGGAAGGAACTATGGCTACACCTTC	CASSVTGGRNYGYTF
TRBV9	.	.	TRBJ1-6	TGTGCCAGCAGCGTCGGGACGTACAATTCACCCCTCCACTTT	CASSVGTYNSPLHF
TRBV7-9	.	.	TRBJ2-1	TGTGCCAGCAGCTTAGCATCGGGTTACTCCTACAATGAGCAGTTCTTC	CASSLASGYSYNEQFF
TRBV11-2	.	.	TRBJ2-1	TGTGCCAGCAGCTTAAGGAGTAAGGAGAATGAGCAGTTCTTC	CASSLRSKENEQFF
TRBV5-1	TRBD1	.	TRBJ1-1	TGCGCCAGCAGCTTTAGCGGACAGGGGGTCACTGAAGCTTTCTTT	CASSFSGQGVTEAFF
TRBV7-9	.	.	TRBJ2-1	TGTGCCAGCAGCTTAGACCCATACAATGAGCAGTTCTTC	CASSLDPYNEQFF
TRBV9	TRBD1	.	TRBJ1-6	TGTGCCAGCAGCGTAGCTCGGGACAGGGATTCCCCCCTCCACTTT	CASSVARDRDSPLHF
TRBV4-3	TRBD2	.	TRBJ2-1	TGCGCCAGCAGCCAAACAATAGCGGGGGGGTACAATGAGCAGTTCTTC	CASSQTIAGGYNEQFF
TRBV3-1/TRBV3-2	.	.	TRBJ2-1	TGTGCCAGCAGCCAAGGAGCTCACTACAATGAGCAGTTCTTC	CASSQGAHYNEQFF
TRBV7-9	TRBD1	.	TRBJ1-2	TGTGCCAGCAGCGTTAGGGGGCACCAGGGGGGCTACACCTTC	CASSVRGHQGGYTF
TRBV28	.	.	TRBJ2-1	TGTGCCAGCACCTGGTCTAGCCCTGACGTGAGTGAGCAGTTCTTC	CASTWSSPDVSEQFF
TRBV28	.	.	TRBJ1-4	TGTGCCAGCAGTTCAACAGGGATTACAAGTGAAAAACTGTTTTTT	CASSSTGITSEKLFF
TRBV2	.	.	TRBJ2-5	TGTGCCAGCAGATCAGCTGCAGAGACCCAGTACTTC	CASRSAAETQYF
TRBV7-9	.	.	TRBJ2-7	TGTGCCAGCAGCTCCAGGGAGTGGGCCTACGAGCAGTACTTC	CASSSREWAYEQYF
TRBV10-2	.	.	TRBJ1-5	TGCGCCAGCAGTGAAGAGGGCCGCTCGCCCCAGCATTTT	CASSEEGRSPQHF
TRBV27	TRBD1	.	TRBJ1-6	TGTGCCAGCAGCCTCCCAGGGGGTGATTCACCCCTCCACTTT	CASSLPGGDSPLHF
TRBV6-4	.	.	TRBJ2-2	TGTGCCAGCAGGACCGGGGAGCTGTTTTTT	CASRTGELFF
TRBV25-1	.	.	TRBJ1-1	TGTGCCAGCAGTGATTTGGGGATAGGAATTGAAGCTTTCTTT	CASSDLGIGIEAFF
TRBV19	.	.	TRBJ1-5	TGTGCCAGTAGTGGGCAGCAATCCAATCAGCCCCAGCATTTT	CASSGQQSNQPQHF
TRBV6-6	.	.	TRBJ2-7	TGTGCCAGCCGATCCGGGATAACCTCCTACGAGCAGTACTTC	CASRSGITSYEQYF
TRBV18	.	once	TRBJ1-1	TGTGCCAGCTCACCAGGGACTGAAGCTTTCTTT	CASSPGTEAFF
TRBV11-2	.	.	TRBJ2-7	TGTGCCAGCAGCTTAGTGGGGTACGAGCAGTACTTC	CASSLVGYEQYF
TRBV11-2	.	.	TRBJ2-5	TGTGCCAGCAGCCCCCGGAGGGGGGAAGAGACCCAGTACTTC	CASSPRRGEETQYF
TRBV3-1/TRBV3-2	.	.	TRBJ1-1	TGTGCCAGCAGCCAAGGGCGGAACGGTGAAGCTTTCTTT	CASSQGRNGEAFF
TRBV4-1	.	.	TRBJ2-1	TGCGCCAGCAGCCAAGGCACTAGCAGATACAATGAGCAGTTCTTC	CASSQGTSRYNEQFF
TRBV6-5	.	.	TRBJ1-1	TGTGCCAGCAGTTACTCTGAGCCAGGGATGAACACTGAAGCTTTCTTT	CASSYSEPGMNTEAFF
TRBV5-1	.	.	TRBJ1-3	TGCGCCAGCAGCAGGGACTCTCGGGGGGACACCATATATTTT	CASSRDSRGDTIYF
TRBV7-9	.	.	TRBJ1-4	TGTGCCAGCAGCTTCGTCGGTGAAAAACTGTTTTTT	CASSFVGEKLFF
TRBV2	TRBD1	once	TRBJ2-1	TGTGCCAGCTCGGAACAGGGGGCTTCTTACAATGAGCAGTTCTTC	CASSEQGASYNEQFF
TRBV28	.	.	TRBJ2-2	TGTGCCAGCAGTTTGACAGCAGTAATGAACACCGGGGAGCTGTTTTTT	CASSLTAVMNTGELFF
TRBV18	.	.	TRBJ2-3	TGTGCCAGCTCACCACCGCAGGGGAGGGCCACTAATACGCAGTATTTT	CASSPPQGRATNTQYF
TRBV7-9	.	.	TRBJ1-2	TGTGCCAGCAGCCCCCGTGACATCCATGGTGGCTACACCTTC	CASSPRDIHGGYTF
TRBV30	TRBD1	.	TRBJ1-1	TGTGCCTGGAGTGTTCAGGGGGACACTGAAGCTTTCTTT	CAWSVQGDTEAFF